This T cell receptor (beta chain) was observed in a study of beta chain features in type 1 diabetes. Across the study: Investigators examined 107,917,701 sorted cells across all samples.

Heparinised blood was drawn once per donor, averaging around 120 mL. Study outcomes and limitations: Possible PCR preference for shorter templates applied equally to patients and controls. All four CD4+ subsets from Type 1 diabetes patients carried moderately but significantly shorter TCRB CDR3s.

Isolated RNA was reverse transcribed in full, so expressed TCRB transcripts were sequenced. The table came from immunoSEQ multiplex PCR; TCRdb's copy has only in-frame clones and leaves some out. The data show 600,000 to 750,000 clones, 9.5% to 15% seen once. Germline V gene lookup returns CDR1 LGHNA and CDR2 YNFKEQ. The CDR3 spans 14 residues. V trimming: 5 bases; J trimming: 5 bases; junction bases outside the gene matches: 6. Concerning this clone: Its antigen is unidentified.

The TCR originated in a young man with type 1 diabetes. Material for sequencing was naive CD4+ T cells from blood. This chain connects TRBV4-2 to TRBJ2-7; 10 bases match TRBD2. DNA for the CDR3: TGTGCCAGCAGCGTCCGGACTAGCGGAAACGAGCAGTACTTC. Translated, it gives CASSVRTSGNEQYF.